The clone carrying this TCR beta chain has only a few counts. Its antigen is still unknown. Germline CDR1 reads GTSNPN; CDR2 reads SVGIG (reference sequence). Between the trimmed V and J ends, which lost 0 bases and 7 bases, there was a span of 6 bases. The CDR3 runs to 11 residues. As part of library construction, unique molecular identifiers were attached to individual cDNA molecules. A single record per CDR3 protein comes from TCRdb applying MiXCR to the 5' RACE reads. This table holds approximately 68,000 distinct CDR3 sequences, 10% found once. This entry belongs to a study of early T cells in non-severe SARS-CoV-2 infection. In the study overall: Sequenced material consisted of bulk RNA (from unsorted whole blood), and chains were unpaired.

Study-level findings and limits: VDJdb matching, biased toward anti-spike CD8 responses, missed private and CD4 specificities.

The origin of this receptor is an adult who was a healthcare worker with PCR-confirmed SARS-CoV-2 infection or an uninfected control (not recorded which). The specimen was whole blood, collected at baseline. This chain uses TRBV30 with TRBJ1-2; D remains unclear. The CDR3 nucleotides read TGTGCCTGGAGTGTACACACTGGCTACACCTTC. The encoded protein is CAWSVHTGYTF.